Only one count was recorded for the clone carrying this T cell receptor beta chain. This sample is part of a study of shared clonotypes between healthy human individuals. This table comes from immunoSEQ multiplex PCR, and its TCRdb copy is limited to in-frame clones, with some not included. Of roughly 2.6 million clones in the sample, 90% to 95% were seen once. V was clipped by 10 bases and J by 5 bases, with 21 bases between them. Germline CDR1 reads SEHNR; CDR2 reads FQNEAQ (reference sequence). This CDR3 contains 15 residues. The receptor's source is a young man in good health. The gene calls are TRBV7-9 and TRBJ2-1, with D perhaps assigned TRBD1 or TRBD2 (6 bases each). The sample taken for sequencing was naive CD4+ T cells sorted from blood. Described subset: CD45RA+ positively selected. The CDR3 loop reads CATHPGGGSHNEQFF. In nucleotides, the CDR3 is TGTGCCACCCACCCCGGGGGCGGCAGTCACAATGAGCAGTTCTTC. Full variable domain (outside the CDR3, taken from reference TRBV7-9 and TRBJ2-1): DTGVSQNPRHKITKRGQNVTFRCDPISEHNRLYWYRQTLGQGPEFLTYFQNEAQLEKSRLLSDRFSAERPKGSFSTLEIQRTEQGDSAMYLCATHPGGGSHNEQFFGPGTRLTVL.